This TCR beta chain derives from a study of CD8+ T cells in alopecia areata. RNA was isolated and reverse transcribed to cDNA, the sequencing template. Libraries were prepared by immunoSEQ multiplex PCR; TCRdb keeps only in-frame clonotypes and omits some of them. The sample yields 200,000 or so clones, roughly two fifths seen once. Treatment given: oral pan-JAK inhibitor, 5-10 mg twice daily. This clone was observed a handful of times. Its specificity is unknown. Study observations and caveats: In scalp and blood, many expanded lesional clones persisted during tofacitinib.

The CDR3 runs to 14 residues. The V end lost 0 bases, the J end lost 6 bases, and 14 bases lay between the germline ends. The V gene's germline CDR1 is GTSNPN and CDR2 SVGIG (reference sequence). The chain is built from TRBV30 and TRBJ1-1; the D is unclear. Material: CD4+ T cells sorted from blood, obtained between weeks 30 and 35, from a patient treated with tofacitinib. The sequence derives from a human donor with alopecia areata. The CDR3 coding sequence is TGTGCCTGGAGTGTACGTGGTCAGGACGCTGAAGCTTTCTTT. Amino acids: CAWSVRGQDAEAFF.